The source of this T cell receptor beta chain is a study of CD8 T cells in Susac syndrome. Study-wide context: Intravenous immunoglobulin alone or corticosteroids were being given to patients with Susac syndrome at blood draw, unless they were therapy-naive.

V was trimmed by 6 bases and J by 4 bases, leaving 12 bases between them. The germline V gene has CDR1 SGHAT and CDR2 FQNNGV. CDR3 length: 14 residues. The recently defined diagnostic criteria for definite or probable disease were met by the Susac syndrome patients. Through negative isolation, CD4+ and CD8+ T cells were obtained, while TEMRA cells were enriched using FACS. Whole-study results and caveats: Clonal expansion did not appear in Susac syndrome CD4+ T cell repertoires.

This clonotype was counted only a few times. The antigen is undetermined. RNA amounts of roughly 0.45 to 1 ug underwent reverse transcription with random hexamers. MiXCR, applied by TCRdb to the immunoSEQ multiplex PCR reads, yields one record per CDR3 protein. The sample consists of 95,000 to 150,000 distinct CDR3 sequences, over 90% of them appearing once. The chain uses TRBV11-2 and TRBJ2-2; D is ambiguous. This receptor was obtained from a human donor with Susac syndrome. The specimen sequenced was CD4+ T cells from PBMCs. The CDR3 loop reads CASRPQDGTGELFF. CDR3 coding DNA: TGTGCCAGCAGGCCTCAGGACGGCACCGGGGAGCTGTTTTTT.